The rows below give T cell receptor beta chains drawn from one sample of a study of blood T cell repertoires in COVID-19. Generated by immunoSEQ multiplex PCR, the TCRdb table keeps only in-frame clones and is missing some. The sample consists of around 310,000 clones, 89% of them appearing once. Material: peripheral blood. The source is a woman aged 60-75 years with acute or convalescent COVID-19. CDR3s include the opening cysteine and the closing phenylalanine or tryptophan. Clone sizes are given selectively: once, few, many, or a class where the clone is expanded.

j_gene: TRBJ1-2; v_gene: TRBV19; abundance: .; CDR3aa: CASSVDRGYGYTF
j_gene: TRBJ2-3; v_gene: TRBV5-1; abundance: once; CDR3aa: CASSFGQDTDTQYF
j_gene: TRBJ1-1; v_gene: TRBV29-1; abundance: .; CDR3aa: CSVTTGWNTEAFF
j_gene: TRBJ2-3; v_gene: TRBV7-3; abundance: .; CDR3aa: CASSLGGRNTDTQYF
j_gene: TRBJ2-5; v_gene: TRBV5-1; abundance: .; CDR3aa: CASSKQGWGETQYF
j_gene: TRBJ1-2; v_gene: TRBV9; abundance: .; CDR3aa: CASSVDRNYGYTF
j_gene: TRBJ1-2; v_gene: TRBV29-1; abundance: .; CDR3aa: CSVEEVGGHDYGYTF
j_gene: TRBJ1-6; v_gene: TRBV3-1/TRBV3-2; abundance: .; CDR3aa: CASSQAGTGGTLHF
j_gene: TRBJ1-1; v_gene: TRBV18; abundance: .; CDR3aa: CASGRDKRGTEAFF
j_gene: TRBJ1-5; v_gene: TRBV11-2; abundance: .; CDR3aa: CASSEGVNQPQHF
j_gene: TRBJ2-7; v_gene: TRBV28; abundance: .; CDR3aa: CASTRGTAYEQYF
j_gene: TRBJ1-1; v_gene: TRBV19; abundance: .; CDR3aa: CASSPNGGAPEAFF